One and the same sample provided the 18 T cell receptor beta chains below, sequenced in a study of control samples from healthy donors and cancer patients. Produced via immunoSEQ multiplex PCR; TCRdb's table is partial and in-frame only. Here the sample spans 130,000 or so clones, just under 95% being singletons. The sample taken for sequencing was PBMCs. Source of these receptors: a man aged 60 to 75 with colorectal cancer.

This clone was observed a handful of times. This chain joins TRBV27 and TRBJ2-7, with 7 bases matching TRBD1. CDR1 and CDR2 (germline): MNHEY, SMNVEV (reference sequence). The CDR3 has 15 residues. J lost 4 bases, V lost 2 bases, and 8 bases had no gene match. The CDR3 reads CASSLGTGVYYEQYF. CDR3 bases: TGTGCCAGCAGTTTAGGTACAGGGGTCTATTACGAGCAGTACTTC.

V is TRBV7-8 and J is TRBJ1-2, with no clear D. V dropped 1 base and J dropped 8 bases, with 14 bases sitting between them. The CDR3 sequence is 14 residues long. Germline values: CDR1 SGHVS, CDR2 FQNEAQ. The CDR3 reads CASSLDVVWVGYTF. Written as DNA, the CDR3 is TGTGCCAGCAGCTTAGACGTGGTTTGGGTCGGCTACACCTTC.

This chain uses TRBV10-3 with TRBJ2-7, with 10 positions matching TRBD1. V was clipped by 4 bases and J by 0 bases; unmatched bases: 3. Per the germline V gene, CDR1 is ENHRY and CDR2 is SYGVKD. This CDR3 has 15 residues. CDR3 coding DNA: TGTGCCATCAGTGTGGGACAGGGGATCTCCTACGAGCAGTACTTC. Protein sequence: CAISVGQGISYEQYF.

The V call is TRBV7-9, the J call TRBJ1-2; 7 nucleotides align to TRBD1. The J segment lost 5 bases and the V segment lost 1 base, leaving 4 bases of the junction unmatched. Germline V CDR1 and CDR2: SEHNR, FQNEAQ (reference sequence). The CDR3 loop spans 14 amino acids. The CDR3 nucleotides are TGTGCCAGCAGCTTAGGCGGGACAGCATATGGCTACACCTTC. Translated: CASSLGGTAYGYTF.

This clone came up once. J is TRBJ1-3 and V is TRBV6-5; 9 nucleotides agree with TRBD1. Looked up from germline, CDR1 is MNHEY and CDR2 is SVGAGI. V was pared by 2 bases and J by 2 bases, with 4 bases of the junction left unmatched. This CDR3 contains 16 residues. CDR3 nucleotide sequence: TGTGCCAGCAGTTACGGGAGGACAGGGGCTGGAAACACCATATATTTT. This gives the protein CASSYGRTGAGNTIYF.

The chain is built from TRBV4-2 and TRBJ1-3; 9 bases are a match to TRBD1. The CDR3 is 15 residues long. Germline V gene sequence: CDR1 LGHNA, CDR2 YNFKEQ. V lost 5 bases to trimming and J lost 2 bases; unmatched junction nucleotides: 4. CDR3 sequence: CASSSDRGAGNTIYF. DNA for the CDR3: TGTGCCAGCAGCAGCGACAGGGGGGCTGGAAACACCATATATTTT.

The chain combines TRBV30 with TRBJ2-5; D possibly corresponds to TRBD1 (6 bases). The V gene's germline CDR1 is GTSNPN and CDR2 SVGIG (reference sequence). The CDR3 contains 14 residues. The V end was cut by 1 base, the J end by 3 bases, with 12 bases between. As DNA, the CDR3 is TGTGCCTGGAGTGAAACAGGGTGGAAAGAGACCCAGTACTTC. Translating gives CAWSETGWKETQYF.

The chain uses TRBV7-2 and TRBJ2-3; 13 nucleotides line up with TRBD2. Per the germline V gene, CDR1 is SGHTA and CDR2 is FQGNSA. Trimming removed 3 bases from V and 1 base from J; junction bases left unmatched: 4. The CDR3 has 17 residues. The CDR3 reads CASSFGLAGAGTDTQYF. The DNA of the CDR3 is TGTGCCAGCAGCTTTGGACTAGCGGGGGCCGGCACAGATACGCAGTATTTT.

The gene calls are TRBV7-9 and TRBJ2-5, with 7 bases fitting TRBD2. Germline lookup yields CDR1 SEHNR and CDR2 FQNEAQ (reference sequence). V was pared by 6 bases and J by 5 bases, with 9 bases of the junction left unmatched. This CDR3 region has 14 residues. The CDR3 spells CASSPRPGGETQYF. In DNA, the CDR3 is TGTGCCAGCAGTCCGAGACCCGGGGGGGAGACCCAGTACTTC.

The rearrangement uses TRBV7-6 and TRBJ2-3, with D possibly matching TRBD2 (5 bases). V was clipped by 2 bases and J by 6 bases, with 18 bases between them. Germline CDR1 and CDR2: SGHVS and FNYEAQ. CDR3 size: 16 residues. The CDR3 region has the DNA TGTGCCAGCAGCTTAAATGCGGGCGGCTCGTGGGATACGCAGTATTTT. It specifies CASSLNAGGSWDTQYF.

The CDR3: CASSPVPGATEAFF. The DNA for the CDR3 is TGCGCCAGCAGCCCGGTCCCGGGAGCCACTGAAGCTTTCTTT. V and J are TRBV5-1 and TRBJ1-1; D is unclear. CDR3 length: 14 residues. V was cut by 4 bases and J by 4 bases, with 14 bases left in between. The germline V gene encodes CDR1 SGHRS and CDR2 YFSETQ.

In nucleotides, the CDR3 is TGCAGCGCAGAACCGGGACAGGGAACAGATACGCAGTATTTT. Translation gives CSAEPGQGTDTQYF. V and J are TRBV29-1 and TRBJ2-3; 9 bases are shared with TRBD1. Germline V gene lookup returns CDR1 SQVTM and CDR2 ANQGSEA. CDR3 length: 14 amino acids. The junction had 8 bases not matched to a gene; V was cut back by 7 bases and J by 3 bases.

The chain recombines TRBV30 with TRBJ1-4; tentative D call: TRBD1 (6 bases). The germline gives CDR1 GTSNPN, CDR2 SVGIG (reference sequence). Between the trimmed V and J ends, which lost 0 bases and 7 bases, there was a span of 9 bases. CDR3 length: 13 residues. The CDR3: CAWSVGGREKLFF. The DNA of the CDR3 is TGTGCCTGGAGTGTTGGGGGGCGTGAAAAACTGTTTTTT.

This chain links TRBV21-1 with TRBJ2-1; the DNA was not used to check the table's D call, TRBD1. TRBV21-1 is a listed pseudogene. The CDR3 covers 17 residues. CDR3 sequence reads: CASSKEGRGQGVNEQFF. The CDR3 DNA reads as TGTGCCAGCAGCAAAGAGGGGAGAGGACAGGGGGTGAATGAGCAGTTCTTC.

The chain employs TRBV27 and TRBJ2-6; 9 bases are shared with TRBD1. V lost 4 bases, J lost 0 bases, and 10 bases stayed unmatched. Germline CDR1 is MNHEY and CDR2 is SMNVEV (reference sequence). The CDR3 is made up of 19 amino acids. The CDR3 spells CASSSPTGTGNSGANVLTF. The CDR3, as DNA: TGTGCCAGCAGTTCCCCTACCGGGACAGGGAACTCTGGGGCCAACGTCCTGACTTTC.

This chain connects TRBV29-1 to TRBJ1-2, with 7 bases fitting TRBD1. This CDR3 contains 14 residues. Per germline, CDR1 SQVTM and CDR2 ANQGSEA. V lost 6 bases to trimming and J lost 4 bases; unmatched junction nucleotides: 11. CDR3 nucleotides: TGCAGCGTCGTAGAAGGGGGCGCATCCTATGGCTACACCTTC. This translates into CSVVEGGASYGYTF.

This rearrangement joins TRBV19 to TRBJ1-2, with TRBD1 identical over 7 bases. The J segment lost 5 bases and the V segment lost 0 bases, leaving 9 bases of the junction unmatched. The CDR3 is made up of 16 amino acids. Germline V gives CDR1 LNHDA, CDR2 SQIVND (reference sequence). Here the CDR3 reads CASSIDLQGGAYGYTF. The CDR3 DNA reads TGTGCCAGTAGTATAGACCTCCAGGGGGGCGCGTATGGCTACACCTTC.

The rearrangement uses TRBV10-2 and TRBJ1-6; 7 bases fit TRBD1. The germline V gene encodes CDR1 WSHSY and CDR2 SAAADI. This CDR3 is built from 13 residues. Trimming cost V 4 bases and J 7 bases; bases outside gene matches: 1. The DNA of the CDR3 is TGCGCCAGCAGTGGACAGGGAAATTCACCCCTCCACTTT. This encodes CASSGQGNSPLHF.